These 17 T cell receptor beta chains originate from one sample sequenced in a study of shared clonotypes between healthy human individuals. Profiling relied on immunoSEQ multiplex PCR, and the TCRdb table lists in-frame clones only, not all of them. The table has roughly 2,300,000 clones, roughly 92% seen once. The sample comprised naive CD4+ T cells from PBMCs. Noted subset: CD45RA+ positively selected. These receptors all stem from a man aged 18 to 29 in good health. Some clones in this sample may be carry-over from other donors' samples.

This clone was observed once. The chain carries TRBV28 and TRBJ2-1, with D unresolved. The germline gives CDR1 MDHEN, CDR2 SYDVKM. The CDR3 covers 11 residues. The V end was cut by 3 bases, the J end by 13 bases, with 10 bases between. CDR3 nucleotides: TGTGCCAGCAGTTTCCTTGAGCACCAGTTCTTC. Its translation is CASSFLEHQFF. The full variable domain, in which reference TRBV28 and TRBJ2-1 provide the parts outside the CDR3, is DVKVTQSSRYLVKRTGEKVFLECVQDMDHENMFWYRQDPGLGLRLIYFSYDVKMKEKGDIPEGYSVSREKKERFSLILESASTNQTSMYLCASSFLEHQFFGPGTRLTVL.

The chain links TRBV7-3 to TRBJ2-3; possible D gene TRBD2, 7 bases. Germline V gene lookup returns CDR1 SGHTA and CDR2 FQGTGA. V gave up 8 bases and J gave up 4 bases, with 13 bases separating them. The CDR3 is 13 residues long. The CDR3 sequence: CASGGAPPDTQYF. Here the CDR3 DNA reads TGTGCCAGCGGGGGGGCGCCCCCAGATACGCAGTATTTT. Together with reference TRBV7-3 and TRBJ2-3, the CDR3 gives the full variable domain: GAGVSQTPSNKVTEKGKYVELRCDPISGHTALYWYRQSLGQGPEFLIYFQGTGAADDSGLPNDRFFAVRPEGSVSTLKIQRTERGDSAVYLCASGGAPPDTQYFGPGTRLTVL.

The count of this clone is one. The rearrangement links TRBV6-5 to TRBJ2-7, with 8 nucleotides matching TRBD2. The length of the CDR3 is 13 residues. Germline V gives CDR1 MNHEY, CDR2 SVGAGI. The V and J ends lost 2 bases and 13 bases, in that order; junction bases with no gene match: 10. CDR3 DNA sequence: TGTGCCAGCAGTTACCTGACTAGCGCCGGCTTATACTTC. Translation gives CASSYLTSAGLYF.

The V and J genes are TRBV7-8 and TRBJ2-7; TRBD2 matches at 8 bases. The germline CDR1 and CDR2 sequences are SGHVS and FQNEAQ. The CDR3 loop spans 13 amino acids. Trimming at V came to 5 bases and at J to 6 bases, leaving 6 bases not matched to a gene. The CDR3 is CASSLQRESEQYF. The CDR3 DNA is TGTGCCAGCAGCCTCCAGCGGGAGTCCGAGCAGTACTTC.

This clone was observed once. This chain joins TRBV9 and TRBJ2-1, with D maybe TRBD2 (6 bases). CDR1 SGDLS and CDR2 YYNGEE come from the germline V gene. This CDR3 has 16 amino acids. Trimming took 0 bases from V and 5 from J, leaving 15 bases between them. The CDR3 loop is CASSVELRDRHNEQFF. CDR3 nucleotides: TGTGCCAGCAGCGTAGAATTGCGGGACCGCCACAATGAGCAGTTCTTC.

The chain's CDR3 is CASSYSDRGGYGYTF. DNA for the CDR3: TGTGCCAGCAGTTACTCGGACAGGGGTGGCTATGGCTACACCTTC. This chain links TRBV6-5 with TRBJ1-2, with 9 bases fitting TRBD1. The CDR3 spans 15 residues. Germline V gene sequence: CDR1 MNHEY, CDR2 SVGAGI. V trimming: 0 bases; J trimming: 4 bases; junction bases outside the gene matches: 3.

The chain combines TRBV7-2 with TRBJ1-1, with 7 positions matching TRBD1. The germline V gene has CDR1 SGHTA and CDR2 FQGNSA. V dropped 3 bases and J dropped 4; count of bases not matched to a gene: 8. The CDR3 totals 15 residues. The CDR3 nucleotides read TGTGCCAGCAGCTTTCAGGGGTCAGGGGGCACTGAAGCTTTCTTT. Its protein is CASSFQGSGGTEAFF.

The chain links TRBV6-1 to TRBJ1-2, with 10 bases identical to TRBD1. The CDR3 extends over 16 amino acids. The V segment lost 4 bases and the J segment 4 bases; nucleotides outside the gene matches: 9. Germline values: CDR1 MNHNS, CDR2 SASEGT. The DNA for the CDR3 is TGTGCCAGCAGTGCCGGGACAGGGGATAGAGGCTATGGCTACACCTTC. Translating it yields CASSAGTGDRGYGYTF.

Concerning this clone: The same CDR3 also results from other DNA sequences found in this sample. The V gene is TRBV28, the J gene TRBJ2-1; no reliable D call. Germline assignment: CDR1 MDHEN and CDR2 SYDVKM. The CDR3 consists of 12 residues. The V gene lost 2 bases and the J gene lost 7 bases, with 6 bases spanning the gap. The CDR3 sequence: CASSLIGNEQFF. The CDR3, as DNA: TGTGCCAGCAGTTTAATAGGGAATGAGCAGTTCTTC.

This chain joins TRBV28 and TRBJ1-1, with TRBD1 as a possible D gene (6 bases). Trimming stripped 6 bases from V and 0 bases from J, with 26 bases between. Germline CDR1 is MDHEN and CDR2 is SYDVKM. The CDR3 runs 19 residues. This CDR3 is CASSYINDPGERLNTEAFF. CDR3 coding DNA: TGTGCCAGCAGCTACATCAATGATCCAGGGGAGAGATTGAACACTGAAGCTTTCTTT.

This chain uses TRBV9 with TRBJ2-7; possible D gene TRBD2, 6 bases. The CDR3 is 16 residues long. The germline V gene has CDR1 SGDLS and CDR2 YYNGEE. Trimming removed 4 bases at V and 5 bases at J, with 22 bases between. The CDR3 is CASSWGEDYIGDEQYF. The CDR3 coding sequence is TGTGCCAGCAGCTGGGGGGAAGACTACATAGGGGACGAGCAGTACTTC.

In DNA, the CDR3 is TGTGCCAGCAGCTACGGACAAACTAGCACAGATACGCAGTATTTT. The encoded protein is CASSYGQTSTDTQYF. The chain couples TRBV7-9 to TRBJ2-3; a possible D gene is TRBD1 (5 bases). This CDR3 region has 15 residues. Germline assignment: CDR1 SEHNR and CDR2 FQNEAQ (reference sequence). V lost 4 bases to trimming and J lost 0 bases, with 11 bases between them.

The gene calls are TRBV5-4 and TRBJ1-1; TRBD1 aligns across 7 bases. The CDR3 is 14 amino acids. In germline, CDR1 is SGHNT, CDR2 YYREEE (reference sequence). Trimming took 0 bases from V and 7 from J; bases not matched to a gene: 6. For the CDR3, the DNA is TGTGCCAGCAGCTTGGAAACAGGGGTGAGTGAAGCTTTCTTT. It specifies CASSLETGVSEAFF.

The J gene is TRBJ1-5, the V gene TRBV5-1; D is possibly TRBD1 (6 bases). This CDR3 is built from 15 residues. The V end was cut by 4 bases, the J end by 5 bases, with 16 bases between. CDR1 and CDR2 from the germline V gene are SGHRS and YFSETQ. CDR3 DNA sequence: TGCGCCAGCAGCCTGGACAGCCCTCTGGATCAGCCCCAGCATTTT. This gives the protein CASSLDSPLDQPQHF.

In nucleotides, the CDR3 is TGTGCCAGCAGTGATCGGGGCCTGAGGACTAATGAAAAACTGTTTTTT. It codes for CASSDRGLRTNEKLFF. The chain carries TRBV28 and TRBJ1-4; a weak D match, TRBD1 (5 bases). CDR3 length: 16 residues. Germline V gene sequence: CDR1 MDHEN, CDR2 SYDVKM. Trimming pared 5 bases from V and 2 bases from J, leaving 15 bases between.

The gene calls are TRBV5-5 and TRBJ1-2; no definite D call. This CDR3 region has 14 residues. Trimming removed 6 bases from V and 8 bases from J, with 20 bases in between. Per the germline V gene, CDR1 is SGHKS and CDR2 is YYEKEE (reference sequence). As DNA, the CDR3 is TGTGCCAGCACCTGGCCCGGCAGAGTATGGGGCTACACCTTC. Translated: CASTWPGRVWGYTF.

The V call is TRBV5-4, the J call TRBJ2-7; either TRBD1 or TRBD2 may fit D (5 bases each). Germline loops: CDR1 SGHNT, CDR2 YYREEE (reference sequence). Trimming left V 4 bases short and J 6 bases short, with 17 bases between. This CDR3 has 14 residues. Here the CDR3 DNA reads TGTGCCAGCAGCCGGGCTCAGGGTGAGGGCGAGCAGTACTTC. Amino acid sequence: CASSRAQGEGEQYF.